This TCR beta chain originates from a study of blood T cell repertoires in COVID-19. At the level of the study: The origin of the acute and convalescent COVID-19 samples was the United States, Italy and Spain. The analysed material was cDNA or gDNA that came from T cells, B-cell-depleted T cells, or PBMCs.

V lost 1 base, J lost 3 bases, and 16 bases lay in between. The CDR3 extends over 17 amino acids. Germline assignment: CDR1 SGHDT and CDR2 YYEEEE. The protocol was immunoSEQ multiplex PCR, while the TCRdb copy is restricted to in-frame clones and leaves out a portion. The data show over 200,000 clones, around 80% seen once. The specimen was peripheral blood. The TCR sequence derives from a human donor in a cohort sampled during active COVID-19. This rearrangement joins TRBV5-6 to TRBJ2-2; D remains ambiguous. The chain's CDR3 is CASSLRVTGYDTGELFF. CDR3 in DNA: TGTGCCAGCAGCTTGCGGGTGACCGGGTATGACACCGGGGAGCTGTTTTTT.